This is a list of T cell receptor beta chains from one sample in a study of T cells in Graves' hyperthyroidism and ophthalmopathy. A single record per CDR3 protein comes from TCRdb applying MiXCR to the multiplex PCR reads. The sample gives some 370,000 distinct CDR3 sequences, around an eighth of which show up once; 25% to 30% is in the top ten. Input material: blood. These TCRs come from a man between 45 and 60 years old with Graves' ophthalmopathy. CDR3s include the opening cysteine and the closing phenylalanine or tryptophan. A D gene is named only where the DNA matches it firmly. A row's size may be missing; if present it is once, few, many or a size class.

V	J	size	D	CDR3	DNA
TRBV6-1	TRBJ1-5	few	TRBD1	CASSQGANRNQPQHF	TGTGCCAGCAGTCAGGGGGCTAATCGCAATCAGCCCCAGCATTTT
TRBV30	TRBJ2-7	-	TRBD1	CAWTGQGAREQYF	TGTGCCTGGACGGGACAGGGGGCACGGGAGCAGTACTTC
TRBV5-1	TRBJ2-3	few	TRBD2	CASSPIGGTRADTQYF	TGCGCCAGCAGCCCGATCGGTGGGACTAGGGCCGATACGCAGTATTTT
TRBV5-1	TRBJ2-1	-	-	CAGSLATSGEQFF	TGCGCCGGCAGCTTGGCCACCAGCGGTGAGCAGTTCTTC
TRBV3-1	TRBJ1-2	many	-	CASSQLSGTGYGYTF	TGTGCCAGCAGCCAGCTTTCAGGGACGGGCTATGGCTACACCTTC
TRBV5-1	TRBJ2-7	many	TRBD1	CASSHGTGAYEQYF	TGCGCCAGCAGCCACGGGACAGGAGCCTACGAGCAGTACTTC
TRBV6-5	TRBJ2-1	many	TRBD1	CASSGTEAWAYNEQFF	TGTGCCAGCAGCGGGACAGAAGCCTGGGCCTACAATGAGCAGTTCTTC
TRBV2	TRBJ1-5	-	-	CTSRDTNSNQPQHF	TGTACCAGCAGGGACACAAATAGCAATCAGCCCCAGCATTTT
TRBV29-1	TRBJ2-7	-	TRBD1	CSAGGDRGLEQYF	TGCAGCGCTGGGGGGGACAGGGGGCTCGAGCAGTACTTC
TRBV6-5	TRBJ2-1	few	-	CASSYESGNEQFF	TGTGCCAGCAGTTACGAAAGCGGAAATGAGCAGTTCTTC